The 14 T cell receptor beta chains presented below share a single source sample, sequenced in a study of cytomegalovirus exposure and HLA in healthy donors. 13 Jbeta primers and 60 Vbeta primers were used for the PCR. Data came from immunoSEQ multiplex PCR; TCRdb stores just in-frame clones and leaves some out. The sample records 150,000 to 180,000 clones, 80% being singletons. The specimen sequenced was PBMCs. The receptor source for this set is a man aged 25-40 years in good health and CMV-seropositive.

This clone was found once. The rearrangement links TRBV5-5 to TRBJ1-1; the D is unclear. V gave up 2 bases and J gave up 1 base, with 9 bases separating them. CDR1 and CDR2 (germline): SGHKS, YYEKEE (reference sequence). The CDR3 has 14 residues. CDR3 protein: CASSFSSENTEAFF. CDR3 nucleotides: TGTGCCAGCAGCTTTTCATCAGAGAACACTGAAGCTTTCTTT. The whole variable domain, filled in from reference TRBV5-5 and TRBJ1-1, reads DAGVTQSPTHLIKTRGQQVTLRCSPISGHKSVSWYQQVLGQGPQFIFQYYEKEERGRGNFPDRFSARQFPNYSSELNVNALLLGDSALYLCASSFSSENTEAFFGQGTRLTVV.

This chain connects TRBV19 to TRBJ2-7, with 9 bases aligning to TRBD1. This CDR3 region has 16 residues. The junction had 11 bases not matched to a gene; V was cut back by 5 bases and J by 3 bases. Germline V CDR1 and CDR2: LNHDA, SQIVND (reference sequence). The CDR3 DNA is TGTGCCAGTAGTCTCATCCCCGGGACAGGGAACTACGAGCAGTACTTC. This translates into CASSLIPGTGNYEQYF. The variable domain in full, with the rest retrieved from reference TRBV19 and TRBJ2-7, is DGGITQSPKYLFRKEGQNVTLSCEQNLNHDAMYWYRQDPGQGLRLIYYSQIVNDFQKGDIAEGYSVSREKKESFPLTVTSAQKNPTAFYLCASSLIPGTGNYEQYFGPGTRLTVT.

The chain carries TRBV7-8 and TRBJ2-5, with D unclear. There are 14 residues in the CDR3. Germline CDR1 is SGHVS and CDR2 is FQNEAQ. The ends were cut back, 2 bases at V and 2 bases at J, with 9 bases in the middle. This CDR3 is CASSLYKNQETQYF. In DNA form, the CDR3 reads TGTGCCAGCAGCTTATACAAGAATCAAGAGACCCAGTACTTC.

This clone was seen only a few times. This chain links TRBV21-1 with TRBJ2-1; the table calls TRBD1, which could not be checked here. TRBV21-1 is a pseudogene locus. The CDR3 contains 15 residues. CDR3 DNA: TGTGCCAGGATGACGGACAGGGGAACAGTGAATGAGCAGTTCTTC. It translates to CARMTDRGTVNEQFF.

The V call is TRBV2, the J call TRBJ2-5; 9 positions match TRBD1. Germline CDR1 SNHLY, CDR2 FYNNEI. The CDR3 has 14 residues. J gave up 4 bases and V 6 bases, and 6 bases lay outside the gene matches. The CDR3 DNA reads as TGTGCCAGCAGCAGGACAGGGGATCGAGAGACCCAGTACTTC. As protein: CASSRTGDRETQYF.

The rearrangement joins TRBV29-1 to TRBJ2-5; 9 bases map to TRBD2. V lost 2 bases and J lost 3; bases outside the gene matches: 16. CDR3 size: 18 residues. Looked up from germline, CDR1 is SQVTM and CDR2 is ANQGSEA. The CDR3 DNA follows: TGCAGCGTTGAACCGCGGGGGGGAGGGGTTACAAGAGAAGAGACCCAGTACTTC. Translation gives CSVEPRGGGVTREETQYF. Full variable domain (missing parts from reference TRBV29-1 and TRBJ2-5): SAVISQKPSRDICQRGTSLTIQCQVDSQVTMMFWYRQQPGQSLTLIATANQGSEATYESGFVIDKFPISRPNLTFSTLTVSNMSPEDSSIYLCSVEPRGGGVTREETQYFGPGTRLLVL.

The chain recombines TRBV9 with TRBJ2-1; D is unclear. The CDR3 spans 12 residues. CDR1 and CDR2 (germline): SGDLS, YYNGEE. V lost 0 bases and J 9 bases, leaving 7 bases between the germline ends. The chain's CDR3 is CASSVDEAEQFF. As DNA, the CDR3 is TGTGCCAGCAGCGTAGATGAAGCTGAGCAGTTCTTC.

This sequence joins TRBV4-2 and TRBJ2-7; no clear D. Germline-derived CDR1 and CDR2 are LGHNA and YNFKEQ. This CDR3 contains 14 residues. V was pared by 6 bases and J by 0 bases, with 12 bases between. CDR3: CASRPTKSSYEQYF. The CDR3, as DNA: TGTGCCAGCAGGCCTACTAAGAGCTCCTACGAGCAGTACTTC.

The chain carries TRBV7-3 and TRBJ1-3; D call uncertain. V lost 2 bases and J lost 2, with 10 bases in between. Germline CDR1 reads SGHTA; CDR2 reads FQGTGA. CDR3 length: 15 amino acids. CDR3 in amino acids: CASSLRGLAGNTIYF. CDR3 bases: TGTGCCAGCAGCTTACGGGGTCTGGCTGGAAACACCATATATTTT.

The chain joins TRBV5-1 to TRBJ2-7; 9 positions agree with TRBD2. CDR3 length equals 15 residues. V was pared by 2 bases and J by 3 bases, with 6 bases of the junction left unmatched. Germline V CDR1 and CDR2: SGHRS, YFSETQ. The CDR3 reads CASSFVAGAIYEQYF. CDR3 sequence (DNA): TGCGCCAGCAGCTTCGTAGCGGGGGCCATCTACGAGCAGTACTTC.

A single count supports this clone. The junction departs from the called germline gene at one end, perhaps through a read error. The CDR3 reads CASSEMAWDNHF. Written as DNA, the CDR3 is TGTGCCAGCAGTGAGATGGCGTGGGACAACCATTTT. The chain has TRBV2 and TRBJ2-3; TRBD1 might be the D (6 bases). Looked up from germline, CDR1 is SNHLY and CDR2 is FYNNEI. This CDR3 is 12 amino acids long.

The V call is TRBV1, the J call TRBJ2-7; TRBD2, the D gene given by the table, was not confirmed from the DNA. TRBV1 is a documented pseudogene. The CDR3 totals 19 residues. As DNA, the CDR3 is TGCACCAGCAGCCAAGATCGGTCTTGGACTAGCGGGGCCATCTACGAGCAGTACTTC. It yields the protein CTSSQDRSWTSGAIYEQYF.

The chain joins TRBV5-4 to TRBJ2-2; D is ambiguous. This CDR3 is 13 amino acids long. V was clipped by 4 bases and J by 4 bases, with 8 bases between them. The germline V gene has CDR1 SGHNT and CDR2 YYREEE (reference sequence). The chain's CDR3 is CASSQAITGELFF. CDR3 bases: TGTGCCAGCAGCCAAGCTATCACCGGGGAGCTGTTTTTT.

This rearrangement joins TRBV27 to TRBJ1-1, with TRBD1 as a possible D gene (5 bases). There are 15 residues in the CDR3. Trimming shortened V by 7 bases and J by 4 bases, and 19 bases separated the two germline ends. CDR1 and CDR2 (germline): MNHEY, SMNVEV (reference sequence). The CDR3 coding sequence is TGTGCCAGCAACCGGGGGGTTGAGGGCGGCACTGAAGCTTTCTTT. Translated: CASNRGVEGGTEAFF.